These T cell receptor beta chains were read from a single sample in a study of blood T cell repertoires in COVID-19. Method: immunoSEQ multiplex PCR; TCRdb's copy keeps in-frame clones and lacks some. The table shows 190,000 or so clones, with around 90% occurring only once. The sequenced sample consisted of peripheral blood. These receptors were obtained from a man aged 50-59 years with acute or convalescent COVID-19. Each CDR3 is given with its conserved first and last residue. The D gene is left open where the match is weak. Some rows mark clone size as missing; the rest say once, few, many or name a class of expanded clone.

TRBV7-3	-	-	13	TRBJ1-1	CAGSPARHNEAFF	TGTGCCGGCAGCCCCGCGCGGCACAACGAAGCTTTCTTT
TRBV24-1	TRBD1	-	15	TRBJ2-1	CATSGPGQENNEQFF	TGTGCCACCAGTGGACCCGGACAGGAAAACAATGAGCAGTTCTTC
TRBV7-2	TRBD1	-	15	TRBJ2-5	CASSLARGPQEAQYF	TGTGCCAGCAGCCTAGCCAGGGGGCCTCAAGAGGCCCAGTACTTC
TRBV28	-	-	15	TRBJ1-5	CASSSEGGARQPQHF	TGTGCCAGCAGCTCGGAAGGAGGGGCTAGGCAGCCCCAGCATTTT
TRBV7-9	TRBD2	-	15	TRBJ2-2	CASSSGLAGGGELFF	TGTGCCAGCAGCTCGGGACTAGCCGGGGGCGGGGAGCTGTTTTTT
TRBV3-1/TRBV3-2	TRBD2	-	17	TRBJ2-1	CASSQRLGLAGHNEQFF	TGTGCCAGCAGCCAACGACTGGGGCTAGCGGGGCACAATGAGCAGTTCTTC
TRBV2	-	-	13	TRBJ2-5	CASRRSPQETQYF	TGTGCCAGCAGACGGTCCCCGCAAGAGACCCAGTACTTC
TRBV27	TRBD1	-	15	TRBJ1-6	CASRQGAMYNSPLHF	TGTGCCAGCAGACAGGGGGCGATGTATAATTCACCCCTCCACTTT
TRBV9	-	-	14	TRBJ2-2	CASSPPADTGELFF	TGTGCCAGCAGCCCCCCGGCGGACACCGGGGAGCTGTTTTTT
TRBV28	-	once	15	TRBJ2-4	CASSWTGRGKNIQYF	TGTGCCAGCAGCTGGACCGGTCGGGGCAAAAACATTCAGTACTTC
TRBV11-2	TRBD2	-	16	TRBJ2-5	CASSLVLAENQETQYF	TGTGCCAGCAGCTTAGTTCTAGCGGAGAACCAAGAGACCCAGTACTTC